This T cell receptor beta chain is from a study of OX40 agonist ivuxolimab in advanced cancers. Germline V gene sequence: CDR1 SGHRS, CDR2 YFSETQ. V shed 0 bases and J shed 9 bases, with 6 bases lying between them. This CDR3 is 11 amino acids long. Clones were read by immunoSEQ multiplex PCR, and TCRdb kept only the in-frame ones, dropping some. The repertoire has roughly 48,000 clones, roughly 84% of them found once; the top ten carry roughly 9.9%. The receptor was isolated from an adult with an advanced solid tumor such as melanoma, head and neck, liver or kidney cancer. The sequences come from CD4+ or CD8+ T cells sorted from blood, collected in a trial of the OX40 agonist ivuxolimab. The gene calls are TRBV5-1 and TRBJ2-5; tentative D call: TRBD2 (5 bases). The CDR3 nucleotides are TGCGCCAGCAGCTTGGCGGGGTCCCAGTACTTC. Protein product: CASSLAGSQYF.